The 24 T cell receptor beta chains presented below share a single source sample, sequenced in a study of T cells in Graves' hyperthyroidism and ophthalmopathy. TCR beta CDR3 regions were amplified from RNA transcripts. The HTBI set primed first-round TCR CDR3 RT-PCR. TCRdb itself ran the multiplex PCR reads through MiXCR, one entry per CDR3 protein. The sample has around 190,000 distinct CDR3 sequences; about 15% are singletons. Source material: blood. The receptors come from a woman aged 45-65 years with Graves' hyperthyroidism.

This clonotype was counted between two and nine times. The gene calls are TRBV10-3 and TRBJ2-1; 8 bases map to TRBD1. CDR3 length equals 14 residues. Germline V CDR1 and CDR2: ENHRY, SYGVKD. Trimming took 5 bases from V and 5 from J; bases not matched to a gene: 5. As DNA, the CDR3 is TGTGCCATCAGTAAGGACAGGGTTAACAATGAGCAGTTCTTC. Protein: CAISKDRVNNEQFF.

This chain connects TRBV4-1 to TRBJ2-7; the D gene is possibly TRBD2 (6 bases). The V gene's germline CDR1 is MGHRA and CDR2 YSYEKL. The CDR3 extends over 17 amino acids. V gave up 0 bases and J gave up 0 bases, with 15 bases separating them. The CDR3: CASSQDPGRPSSYEQYF. For the CDR3, the DNA is TGCGCCAGCAGCCAAGATCCCGGGAGACCCTCCTCCTACGAGCAGTACTTC.

This clonotype was counted between two and nine times. V usage is TRBV6-1 and J usage is TRBJ1-6, with TRBD1 identical over 8 bases. V shed 7 bases and J 9 bases; nucleotides not matched to a gene: 5. The CDR3 runs 13 residues. Germline-derived CDR1 and CDR2 are MNHNS and SASEGT. The CDR3 DNA follows: TGTGCCAGCAACGAGGACAGGGCTTCACCCCTCCACTTT. Its protein product is CASNEDRASPLHF.

This clonotype was seen only a few times. The V and J genes are TRBV7-3 and TRBJ2-3; TRBD2 might be the D (6 bases). V was pared by 3 bases and J by 4 bases, with 17 bases between. CDR1 is SGHTA, CDR2 FQGTGA, per germline. The CDR3 is made up of 16 amino acids. The CDR3 coding sequence is TGTGCCAGCAGCTTTAGGAGCGGGTCTATGGCAGATACGCAGTATTTT. This sequence encodes CASSFRSGSMADTQYF. Complete variable domain (other parts from reference TRBV7-3 and TRBJ2-3): GAGVSQTPSNKVTEKGKYVELRCDPISGHTALYWYRQSLGQGPEFLIYFQGTGAADDSGLPNDRFFAVRPEGSVSTLKIQRTERGDSAVYLCASSFRSGSMADTQYFGPGTRLTVL.

This clonotype was observed at least ten times. V and J are TRBV24-1 and TRBJ2-2, with D uncertain. The CDR3 totals 15 residues. CDR1 is KGHDR and CDR2 is SFDVKD in the germline V gene. Trimming left V 0 bases short and J 6 bases short, with 10 bases between. The CDR3 here is CATSDLSSSAGELFF. Written as DNA, the CDR3 is TGTGCCACCAGTGATTTGAGCAGCAGCGCCGGGGAGCTGTTTTTT.

The sample holds many counts of this clonotype. The gene calls are TRBV11-2 and TRBJ2-7; TRBD1 might be the D (5 bases). The germline V gene encodes CDR1 SGHAT and CDR2 FQNNGV. V gave up 3 bases and J gave up 2 bases, with 11 bases separating them. This CDR3 region has 14 residues. This CDR3 is CASSLTVITYEQYF. For the CDR3, the DNA is TGTGCCAGCAGCTTGACAGTTATTACCTACGAGCAGTACTTC.

This clonotype came up many times. The chain links TRBV12-5 to TRBJ2-5, with 13 bases lining up with TRBD2. Germline CDR1 LGHNT, CDR2 FRNRAP. With 4 bases clipped from V and 6 bases from J, the junction kept 8 bases outside the gene matches. There are 16 residues in the CDR3. The CDR3 loop reads CASGSWTSGSRQTQYF. For the CDR3, the DNA is TGTGCTAGTGGTTCGTGGACTAGCGGGAGTAGACAGACCCAGTACTTC.

With regard to this clonotype: Relative to the germline gene, one junction end is altered; a read error may explain this. The chain recombines TRBV12-3 or TRBV12-4 with TRBJ1-5; no firm D call. The CDR3 has 14 residues. This CDR3 reads CASSLVGGNPPQHF. The CDR3 DNA follows: TGTGCCAGCAGCCTGGTAGGAGGCAATCCGCCCCAGCATTTT.

V is TRBV20-1 and J is TRBJ2-7; possible D gene TRBD2, 6 bases. The V gene's germline CDR1 is DFQATT and CDR2 SNEGSKA (reference sequence). The V gene lost 3 bases and the J gene lost 2 bases, with 26 bases spanning the gap. The CDR3 has 18 residues. Here the CDR3 reads CSASPGGNPGTLTYEQYF. The CDR3, as DNA: TGCAGTGCTAGCCCTGGAGGGAACCCCGGGACTCTCACCTACGAGCAGTACTTC.

This clonotype was seen a few times. J is TRBJ1-1 and V is TRBV20-1; D is undetermined. Trimming pared 4 bases from V and 0 bases from J, leaving 12 bases between. This CDR3 contains 14 residues. Germline V gene sequence: CDR1 DFQATT, CDR2 SNEGSKA (reference sequence). CDR3 bases: TGCAGTGCTAAGGTGGTTCTTATGAACACTGAAGCTTTCTTT. Protein: CSAKVVLMNTEAFF.

This clonotype was detected ten times or more. The V call is TRBV7-9, the J call TRBJ2-1, with no clear D. Trimming cost V 2 bases and J 5 bases, with 7 bases left between them. Germline V CDR1 and CDR2: SEHNR, FQNEAQ (reference sequence). CDR3 length equals 13 residues. The CDR3, as DNA: TGTGCCAGCAGCTTATTTAATCACAATGAGCAGTTCTTC. Translating it yields CASSLFNHNEQFF.

This clonotype was recorded many times. The rearrangement links TRBV9 to TRBJ1-1; D gene uncertain. CDR3 length: 14 amino acids. CDR1 and CDR2 (germline): SGDLS, YYNGEE. Trimming shortened V by 0 bases and J by 1 base, and 7 bases separated the two germline ends. As DNA, the CDR3 is TGTGCCAGCAGCGTAGTAGGCGCGAACACTGAAGCTTTCTTT. As protein: CASSVVGANTEAFF.

The chain uses TRBV10-1 and TRBJ1-2; D remains ambiguous. The ends were cut back, 6 bases at V and 0 bases at J, with 8 bases in the middle. This CDR3 region has 13 residues. CDR1 WNHNN and CDR2 SYGVQD come from the germline V gene (reference sequence). CDR3 residues: CASSRAANYGYTF. The DNA of the CDR3 is TGCGCCAGCAGCCGGGCCGCTAACTATGGCTACACCTTC.

The table lists this clonotype with a few counts. V and J are TRBV7-6 and TRBJ2-7; 8 bases line up with TRBD2. The germline V gene has CDR1 SGHVS and CDR2 FNYEAQ. V lost 4 bases to trimming and J lost 0 bases; unmatched junction nucleotides: 5. CDR3 length equals 15 residues. CDR3 nucleotides: TGTGCCAGCAGCTCAGAGAGCGGGAGCTCCTACGAGCAGTACTTC. This sequence encodes CASSSESGSSYEQYF.

CDR3 protein: CSARGGVRAGTDTQYF. DNA for the CDR3: TGCAGTGCTAGGGGGGGGGTGCGAGCGGGCACAGATACGCAGTATTTT. V gene TRBV20-1 combines with J gene TRBJ2-3, with 7 bases that match TRBD2. V shed 3 bases, J shed 1 base, and the junction held 10 bases outside the gene matches. Germline CDR1 is DFQATT and CDR2 is SNEGSKA (reference sequence). The CDR3 extends over 16 amino acids.

This clonotype was seen many times. This rearrangement joins TRBV29-1 to TRBJ2-7, with a weak D call TRBD2 (6 bases). Trimming shortened V by 4 bases and J by 1 base, and 17 bases separated the two germline ends. The CDR3 runs to 15 residues. Per germline, CDR1 SQVTM and CDR2 ANQGSEA. CDR3 loop: CSVVGGASVSYEQYF. The CDR3 nucleotides read TGCAGCGTTGTTGGAGGGGCTAGCGTGTCCTACGAGCAGTACTTC.

The rearrangement joins TRBV7-3 to TRBJ2-1, with TRBD2 matching 8 bases. Germline lookup yields CDR1 SGHTA and CDR2 FQGTGA. The J segment lost 5 bases and the V segment lost 3 bases, leaving 6 bases of the junction unmatched. The CDR3 has 15 amino acids. CDR3 nucleotides: TGTGCCAGCAGCTTTACCGGGACTAGGCACAATGAGCAGTTCTTC. Translated: CASSFTGTRHNEQFF. The full variable domain, its missing parts supplied by reference TRBV7-3 and TRBJ2-1, is GAGVSQTPSNKVTEKGKYVELRCDPISGHTALYWYRQSLGQGPEFLIYFQGTGAADDSGLPNDRFFAVRPEGSVSTLKIQRTERGDSAVYLCASSFTGTRHNEQFFGPGTRLTVL.

This chain connects TRBV6-1 to TRBJ2-2; D unclear. The CDR3 has 15 residues. The germline V gene encodes CDR1 MNHNS and CDR2 SASEGT. Trimming removed 2 bases at V and 1 base at J, with 8 bases between. The CDR3 spells CASSELGLNTGELFF. The CDR3 coding sequence is TGTGCCAGCAGTGAATTAGGTCTGAACACCGGGGAGCTGTTTTTT.

As to this clonotype: Just one base apart from a much larger clone, this may be a read error. The chain carries TRBV7-9 and TRBJ2-7; 7 nucleotides align to TRBD1. The CDR3 runs 12 residues. Germline loops: CDR1 SEHNR, CDR2 FQNEAQ (reference sequence). CDR3 sequence (DNA): TGTGCCAGCAGCTGGGACAGCTACGAGCGGTACTTC. This sequence encodes CASSWDSYERYF.

This clonotype showed up just a few times. The chain couples TRBV19 to TRBJ1-2; 7 bases line up with TRBD1. This CDR3 region has 15 residues. The ends lost 4 bases at V and 5 bases at J; junction bases unmatched: 10. Looked up from germline, CDR1 is LNHDA and CDR2 is SQIVND (reference sequence). This CDR3 reads CASSKDRLAVYGYTF. The CDR3 DNA sequence: TGTGCCAGTAGTAAGGACAGGCTTGCTGTTTATGGCTACACCTTC.

Only a few counts were recorded for this clonotype. This chain connects TRBV6-1 to TRBJ2-6; 7 bases agree with TRBD2. CDR1 and CDR2 from the germline V gene are MNHNS and SASEGT. There are 18 residues in the CDR3. Losses at the gene ends were 7 bases for V and 0 bases for J; bases not matched to a gene: 12. This chain's CDR3 is CASIGPSGGSSGANVLTF. The CDR3 bases are TGTGCCAGCATAGGGCCGTCCGGGGGGAGCTCTGGGGCCAACGTCCTGACTTTC.

The rearrangement uses TRBV10-2 and TRBJ2-2, with TRBD1 matching 9 bases. This CDR3 region has 16 residues. V gave up 3 bases and J gave up 3 bases; unmatched junction bases: 5. Germline loops: CDR1 WSHSY, CDR2 SAAADI. CDR3 bases: TGCGCCAGCAGTGATGCGACAGGGGGAGACACCGGGGAGCTGTTTTTT. Encoded protein: CASSDATGGDTGELFF.

This clonotype came up many times. The chain couples TRBV20-1 to TRBJ2-3; 7 bases are shared with TRBD2. The V gene's germline CDR1 is DFQATT and CDR2 SNEGSKA (reference sequence). The CDR3 is 17 residues long. The trim removed 1 base at V and 7 bases at J, leaving 17 bases unmatched. The CDR3 loop is CSARAPLGQGGLNTQYF. Here the CDR3 DNA reads TGCAGTGCTAGAGCCCCATTGGGGCAGGGAGGGCTGAATACGCAGTATTTT.

This clonotype was detected a few times. One junction end does not reproduce the germline sequence, and a read error may be involved. The V gene is TRBV20-1, the J gene TRBJ1-1; D is undetermined. CDR3 size: 14 residues. From germline, CDR1 is DFQATT and CDR2 SNEGSKA (reference sequence). The chain's CDR3 is CSARREGGNTETFF. The CDR3 DNA sequence: TGCAGTGCGCGGCGCGAGGGAGGGAACACTGAAACTTTCTTT.